This TCR beta chain was observed in a study of T cells in Graves' hyperthyroidism and ophthalmopathy. The source material, RNA transcripts, was used to amplify TCR beta CDR3 regions. HTBI primers were the set used in a first-round RT-PCR of the TCR CDR3. TCRdb independently ran MiXCR on the multiplex PCR reads; one entry per CDR3 protein. Here the sample spans 550,000 to 600,000 distinct CDR3 sequences, under 60% being singletons. V lost 3 bases, J lost 5 bases, and 11 bases lay in between. CDR3 length equals 14 residues. The germline V gene has CDR1 SNHLY and CDR2 FYNNEI. About this clonotype itself: Its antigen is still unknown.

Study-wide results and limits: From stable hyperthyroidism, ophthalmopathy was separated by a 13 V-J model.

This sequence originates from an adult woman with Graves' disease, either hyperthyroidism or ophthalmopathy (not recorded which). V gene TRBV2 combines with J gene TRBJ1-5; D is uncertain. The sample taken for sequencing was peripheral blood or thyroid tissue (not recorded which). CDR3 residues: CASSDQIEDQPQHF. As DNA, the CDR3 is TGTGCCAGCAGTGACCAGATTGAGGATCAGCCCCAGCATTTT.